Listed below are T cell receptor beta chains from one sample, sequenced in a study of OX40 agonist ivuxolimab in advanced cancers. Using immunoSEQ multiplex PCR, the repertoire was profiled, and TCRdb retains in-frame clones only, with some absent. The profile shows 80,000 to 85,000 clones, about 86% of them singletons. The sequences come from CD4+ or CD8+ T cells sorted from blood, collected in a trial of the OX40 agonist ivuxolimab. The origin of the receptors is an adult with an advanced solid tumor such as melanoma, head and neck, liver or kidney cancer. The CDR3 runs from the conserved cysteine through the conserved F or W. D genes are given only for firm matches. Part of the rows lack a size; the others show once, few, many or a class for expanded clones.

v_call: TRBV9; clone_size: few; j_call: TRBJ1-5; d_call: .; cdr3_nt: TGTGCCAGCAGCGTAGATGGAGCTAATCAGCCCCAGCATTTT; cdr3_aa: CASSVDGANQPQHF
v_call: TRBV7-2; clone_size: .; j_call: TRBJ2-3; d_call: .; cdr3_nt: TGTGCCAGCAGCCCAGCGAACCGAGGGGCCACCACAGATACGCAGTATTTT; cdr3_aa: CASSPANRGATTDTQYF
v_call: TRBV2; clone_size: few; j_call: TRBJ1-5; d_call: .; cdr3_nt: TGTGCCAGCAGGGAAGACAGGCTATCCAATCAGCCCCAGCATTTT; cdr3_aa: CASREDRLSNQPQHF
v_call: TRBV6-1; clone_size: .; j_call: TRBJ1-2; d_call: .; cdr3_nt: TGTGCCGGGCGTACCCCGAACTATGGCTACACCTTC; cdr3_aa: CAGRTPNYGYTF
v_call: TRBV19; clone_size: .; j_call: TRBJ1-4; d_call: .; cdr3_nt: TGTGCCAGTAGTGATCGTGGAGGGGCAGTTAATGAAAAACTGTTTTTT; cdr3_aa: CASSDRGGAVNEKLFF
v_call: TRBV30; clone_size: .; j_call: TRBJ2-7; d_call: .; cdr3_nt: TGTGCCTGGAGTGCCCCCTACGAGCAGTACTTC; cdr3_aa: CAWSAPYEQYF
v_call: TRBV5-6; clone_size: .; j_call: TRBJ1-2; d_call: TRBD1; cdr3_nt: TGTGCCAGCAGCAGGGACAGGGGTTCGGGAGGCTACACCTTC; cdr3_aa: CASSRDRGSGGYTF
v_call: TRBV6-1; clone_size: .; j_call: TRBJ2-1; d_call: TRBD1; cdr3_nt: TGTGCCAGCAGTGACGACAGGGGGGGCAATGAGCAGTTCTTC; cdr3_aa: CASSDDRGGNEQFF
v_call: TRBV6-5; clone_size: .; j_call: TRBJ2-5; d_call: TRBD2; cdr3_nt: TGTGCCAGCAGACGCGCCGGGACTAGTGGCGAGACCCAGTACTTC; cdr3_aa: CASRRAGTSGETQYF
v_call: TRBV5-6; clone_size: .; j_call: TRBJ2-1; d_call: TRBD2; cdr3_nt: TGTGCCAGCAGCTCCGGACTAGCCGAGCAGTTCTTC; cdr3_aa: CASSSGLAEQFF
v_call: TRBV19; clone_size: .; j_call: TRBJ1-1; d_call: TRBD1; cdr3_nt: TGTGCCAGTAGCTTAAGGGGGCCGAACACTGAAGCTTTCTTT; cdr3_aa: CASSLRGPNTEAFF
v_call: TRBV7-2; clone_size: .; j_call: TRBJ1-6; d_call: .; cdr3_nt: TGTGCCAGCAGCTTAGTGCGCTATTCACCCCTCCACTTT; cdr3_aa: CASSLVRYSPLHF
v_call: TRBV21-1; clone_size: .; j_call: TRBJ2-1; d_call: .; cdr3_nt: TGTGCCAGCACCCTAGGACTAGCGGGAGGACTTAATGAGCAGTTCTTC; cdr3_aa: CASTLGLAGGLNEQFF
v_call: TRBV7-9; clone_size: once; j_call: TRBJ2-3; d_call: TRBD1; cdr3_nt: TGTGCCAGCAGCTCCCTACAGGGGTACTCAGATACGCAGTATTTT; cdr3_aa: CASSSLQGYSDTQYF
v_call: TRBV9; clone_size: .; j_call: TRBJ2-7; d_call: TRBD2; cdr3_nt: TGTGCCAGCAGCGATACCATTAGCGGGAAAGACGAGCAGTACTTC; cdr3_aa: CASSDTISGKDEQYF
v_call: TRBV11-2; clone_size: .; j_call: TRBJ2-7; d_call: .; cdr3_nt: TGTGCCAGCCGGCTACGCTGGGAGCAGTACTTC; cdr3_aa: CASRLRWEQYF
v_call: TRBV14; clone_size: .; j_call: TRBJ2-5; d_call: TRBD1; cdr3_nt: TGTGCCAGCAGCATCAACAGGGGCCAAGAGACCCAGTACTTC; cdr3_aa: CASSINRGQETQYF
v_call: TRBV19; clone_size: .; j_call: TRBJ2-1; d_call: .; cdr3_nt: TGTGCCAGTAGTCGCGGGCTCTATGGCGATGAGCAGTTCTTC; cdr3_aa: CASSRGLYGDEQFF
v_call: TRBV18; clone_size: few; j_call: TRBJ2-6; d_call: TRBD2; cdr3_nt: TGTGCCAGCTCACCAAGGACTAGCGAAGTCAACGTCCTGACTTTC; cdr3_aa: CASSPRTSEVNVLTF
v_call: TRBV6-5; clone_size: .; j_call: TRBJ2-3; d_call: .; cdr3_nt: TGTGCCAGCAGTTACGGGCAGGGAACAGATACGCAGTATTTT; cdr3_aa: CASSYGQGTDTQYF
v_call: TRBV6-6; clone_size: many; j_call: TRBJ2-7; d_call: TRBD2; cdr3_nt: TGTGCCAGCAGTTCCGGGACTAGCGCTTACGAGCAGTACTTC; cdr3_aa: CASSSGTSAYEQYF
v_call: TRBV11-3; clone_size: .; j_call: TRBJ1-4; d_call: .; cdr3_nt: TGTGCCAGCAGCTTATCCGGTCTTGCTGGTGAAAAACTGTTTTTT; cdr3_aa: CASSLSGLAGEKLFF
v_call: TRBV7-9; clone_size: few; j_call: TRBJ1-6; d_call: .; cdr3_nt: TGTGCCAGCAGCCCGCGACTCGATTCACCCCTCCACTTT; cdr3_aa: CASSPRLDSPLHF
v_call: TRBV6-1; clone_size: .; j_call: TRBJ1-5; d_call: .; cdr3_nt: TGTGCCAGCAAGGCCAGGGTCGATCAGCCCCAGCATTTT; cdr3_aa: CASKARVDQPQHF
v_call: TRBV9; clone_size: .; j_call: TRBJ2-4; d_call: .; cdr3_nt: TGTGCCAGCAGCGTAGAGGGCAGGGTCGAAAACATTCAGTACTTC; cdr3_aa: CASSVEGRVENIQYF
v_call: TRBV30; clone_size: .; j_call: TRBJ2-7; d_call: TRBD2; cdr3_nt: TGTGCCTGGATGAAAGGACTAGCGAGAGAACTAGACGAGCAGTACTTC; cdr3_aa: CAWMKGLARELDEQYF
v_call: TRBV4-3; clone_size: .; j_call: TRBJ2-5; d_call: TRBD1; cdr3_nt: TGCGCCAGCAGCCAGGAAACCTACAGGGGGAGCGAGACCCAGTACTTC; cdr3_aa: CASSQETYRGSETQYF
v_call: TRBV2; clone_size: .; j_call: TRBJ2-6; d_call: TRBD1; cdr3_nt: TGTGCCACCAATCTCGGACAGGGGTTCTCTGGGGCCAACGTCCTGACTTTC; cdr3_aa: CATNLGQGFSGANVLTF
v_call: TRBV4-1; clone_size: .; j_call: TRBJ1-4; d_call: .; cdr3_nt: TGCGCCAGCACCCCCGGGATACAAGGTTATGAAAAACTGTTTTTT; cdr3_aa: CASTPGIQGYEKLFF
v_call: TRBV11-2; clone_size: .; j_call: TRBJ1-1; d_call: .; cdr3_nt: TGTGCCAGCAGCTTAGCAGGGGCTGAAGCTTTCTTT; cdr3_aa: CASSLAGAEAFF
v_call: TRBV5-3; clone_size: .; j_call: TRBJ1-2; d_call: .; cdr3_nt: TGTGCCAGAAGCCAAGGGGAGGATGGCTACACCTTC; cdr3_aa: CARSQGEDGYTF
v_call: TRBV19; clone_size: .; j_call: TRBJ2-4; d_call: .; cdr3_nt: TGTGCCAGTAAACAGACAGTAGCCAAAAACATTCAGTACTTC; cdr3_aa: CASKQTVAKNIQYF
v_call: TRBV28; clone_size: .; j_call: TRBJ1-3; d_call: .; cdr3_nt: TGTGCCAGCAGTTTACTGCGGGGGGGTGCGGGAAACACCATATATTTT; cdr3_aa: CASSLLRGGAGNTIYF
v_call: TRBV25-1; clone_size: .; j_call: TRBJ1-5; d_call: .; cdr3_nt: TGTGCCAGCTCCCAAATTGGCAGCAATCAGCCCCAGCATTTT; cdr3_aa: CASSQIGSNQPQHF
v_call: TRBV11-2; clone_size: .; j_call: TRBJ2-5; d_call: .; cdr3_nt: TGTGCCAGCAGCTTAAGGCAGGGGAAGTTCCAAGAGACCCAGTACTTC; cdr3_aa: CASSLRQGKFQETQYF
v_call: TRBV2; clone_size: .; j_call: TRBJ2-2; d_call: TRBD1; cdr3_nt: TGTGCCAGCAGTGATGTTGGGACAGGAACGAACACCGGGGAGCTGTTTTTT; cdr3_aa: CASSDVGTGTNTGELFF
v_call: TRBV10-3; clone_size: .; j_call: TRBJ1-1; d_call: TRBD1; cdr3_nt: TGTGCCATCAGTGAGATGAACCCCGGGACAGTGAACACTGAAGCTTTCTTT; cdr3_aa: CAISEMNPGTVNTEAFF
v_call: TRBV9; clone_size: .; j_call: TRBJ2-5; d_call: .; cdr3_nt: TGTGCCAGCGGGCAGACCCAGTACTTC; cdr3_aa: CASGQTQYF
v_call: TRBV6-5; clone_size: .; j_call: TRBJ1-4; d_call: .; cdr3_nt: TGTGCCAGCAGCCGTCATCGGGGCGAGAATGAAAAACTGTTTTTT; cdr3_aa: CASSRHRGENEKLFF
v_call: TRBV7-2; clone_size: .; j_call: TRBJ1-6; d_call: .; cdr3_nt: TGTGCCAGCAGCTTATGGGATAATTCACCCCTCCACTTT; cdr3_aa: CASSLWDNSPLHF
v_call: TRBV4-1; clone_size: once; j_call: TRBJ2-3; d_call: TRBD2; cdr3_nt: TGCGCCAGCAGCCGACCTAGCGGGAGTATGTCAGATACGCAGTATTTT; cdr3_aa: CASSRPSGSMSDTQYF
v_call: TRBV18; clone_size: .; j_call: TRBJ1-2; d_call: .; cdr3_nt: TGTGCCAGCTCACCACCGGGGGCAGGTATTGGCTACACCTTC; cdr3_aa: CASSPPGAGIGYTF
v_call: TRBV11-3; clone_size: .; j_call: TRBJ1-4; d_call: .; cdr3_nt: TGTGCCAGCAGCTTACACAGGGATGAAAAACTGTTTTTT; cdr3_aa: CASSLHRDEKLFF
v_call: TRBV7-6; clone_size: .; j_call: TRBJ2-5; d_call: TRBD2; cdr3_nt: TGTGCCAGCAGCCAGGGAGGGCCGAAGACCCAGTACTTC; cdr3_aa: CASSQGGPKTQYF